The source of this T cell receptor (beta chain) is a study of blood T cells in healthy people across ages. The authors ran a second PCR of roughly 6 to 12 cycles using a sample-barcoded 5' primer and a J-beta primer mix. All cDNA molecules were each tagged by a template-switch adaptor with 12 random nucleotides. TCRdb processed the 5' RACE reads anew with MiXCR; each CDR3 protein has one entry. The sample shows about 1 million distinct CDR3 sequences, about 25% of them seen only once. As to this clonotype: One end of the junction is discordant with germline, which a read error may explain.

The germline V gene has CDR1 LGHNT and CDR2 FRNRAP. CDR3 length equals 10 residues. These same records also appear under a second study, on T cells of mothers and their children.

This TCR came from a girl aged 2-9 years in good health. The sequenced sample was blood. The rearrangement joins TRBV12-5 to TRBJ1-2; D remains ambiguous. CDR3 nucleotides: TGTGCTAGTGGTTTGTCCCTGCCACTCTTC. It is translated as CASGLSLPLF.